Listed below are T cell receptor beta chains from one sample, sequenced in a study of Ad26.COV2.S vaccination and SARS-CoV-2 variants. Repertoires were generated with immunoSEQ multiplex PCR, while TCRdb's copy carries only in-frame clones and drops some. Here the sample spans 350,000 to 450,000 clones, about 90% being singletons. The source material was peripheral blood, sampled after recovery from COVID-19. Source of these receptors: a human donor who had recovered from COVID-19. CDR3s include the opening cysteine and the closing phenylalanine or tryptophan. D genes are given only for firm matches. Clone size is given for some rows only: seen once, a few or many times, or a class if the clone is expanded.

J gene	clone size	D gene	V gene	CDR3 DNA	CDR3 protein
TRBJ1-2	.	.	TRBV6-1	TGTGCCAGCAGTGAAGTGAATTGGAGTGCTAACTATGGCTACACCTTC	CASSEVNWSANYGYTF
TRBJ1-2	.	.	TRBV29-1	TGCAGCGTTCTGGGGGCAAATGGCTACACCTTC	CSVLGANGYTF
TRBJ2-5	.	TRBD2	TRBV6-6	TGTGCCAGCAGCCGATCGCCTAGCGGGGGAGGTCAAGAGACCCAGTACTTC	CASSRSPSGGGQETQYF
TRBJ2-5	once	TRBD1	TRBV24-1	TGTGCCACCAGTGACTCGACAGGGGGTCGAGAGACCCAGTACTTC	CATSDSTGGRETQYF
TRBJ1-5	few	TRBD1	TRBV19	TGTGCCAGTAGTATCGGGACAGGCCGAGGGAATCAGCCCCAGCATTTT	CASSIGTGRGNQPQHF
TRBJ1-3	.	TRBD1	TRBV7-9	TGTGCCACCCCAGGACAGGGGACCTCCTCTGGAAACACCATATATTTT	CATPGQGTSSGNTIYF
TRBJ1-2	.	.	TRBV2	TGTGCCAGCATCCCTTCGAGCGTCCTCCCCGATGGCTACACCTTC	CASIPSSVLPDGYTF
TRBJ2-2	.	.	TRBV14	TGTGCCAGCAGCCGGAGGTTAAGGCCCGGGGAGCTGTTTTTT	CASSRRLRPGELFF
TRBJ2-1	once	.	TRBV11-2	TGTGCCAGCAGCTTAAGCTCCTACAATGAGCAGTTCTTC	CASSLSSYNEQFF
TRBJ1-1	.	TRBD1	TRBV5-4	TGTGCCAGCAGCTTGACAGGGGGCACTGAAGCTTTCTTT	CASSLTGGTEAFF
TRBJ1-2	.	.	TRBV6-6	TGTGCCAGCAGTCCTTCGTCCGAGAGAGGTGGCTACACCTTC	CASSPSSERGGYTF
TRBJ2-1	.	.	TRBV5-1	TGCGCCAGCAGCTTGAGGCGGGGAGACAATGAGCAGTTCTTC	CASSLRRGDNEQFF
TRBJ2-3	once	.	TRBV9	TGTGCCAGCAGCGTAGGAGAGGGGGTCCTGAATACGCAGTATTTT	CASSVGEGVLNTQYF
TRBJ2-6	.	.	TRBV5-4	TGTGCCAGCAGCTTACTATTCGGAGGGGCCAACGTCCTGACTTTC	CASSLLFGGANVLTF
TRBJ1-2	.	.	TRBV5-8	TGTGCCAGCAGCTTGGACCAGCCGGGGTCCGAGTTC	CASSLDQPGSEF
TRBJ2-1	.	.	TRBV21-1	TGTGCCAGCAGCAAGTCCTACAATGAGCAGTTCTTC	CASSKSYNEQFF
TRBJ2-7	.	TRBD1	TRBV5-6	TGTGCCAGCAGCCCGTGGGGGACAGGGGGGTCCTACGAGCAGTACTTC	CASSPWGTGGSYEQYF
TRBJ2-7	once	TRBD1	TRBV5-1	TGCGCCAGCAGCTTGGGCGGGACAGGGTCCAACGAGCAGTACTTC	CASSLGGTGSNEQYF
TRBJ1-2	.	TRBD1	TRBV7-2	TGTGCCAGCAGCGAAACCGGGACAGGGGGCAACTATGGCTACACCTTC	CASSETGTGGNYGYTF
TRBJ2-2	.	TRBD2	TRBV7-3	TGTGCCAGCAGTCCCTTTGCTAGCGGGGGGCAGAACACCGGGGAGCTGTTTTTT	CASSPFASGGQNTGELFF
TRBJ1-1	.	.	TRBV6-5	TGTGCCAGCACCGGACAGAAGAACACTGAAGCTTTCTTT	CASTGQKNTEAFF
TRBJ2-3	.	.	TRBV3-1/TRBV3-2	TGTGCCAGCAGCCAAGAAGACGGGCCCTGGGATACGCAGTATTTT	CASSQEDGPWDTQYF
TRBJ2-3	.	.	TRBV9	TGTGCCAGCAGCGTAGGGGCGGGGTCAGATACGCAGTATTTT	CASSVGAGSDTQYF
TRBJ2-5	.	TRBD2	TRBV27	TGTGCCAGCAGGAACGGGGGGCAAGAGACCCAGTACTTC	CASRNGGQETQYF
TRBJ2-7	.	TRBD2	TRBV6-2/TRBV6-3	TGTGCCAGCAGCCATGGACTAGCGGGGTCCCCGGCGTCCTACGAGCAGTACTTC	CASSHGLAGSPASYEQYF
TRBJ1-2	.	.	TRBV5-6	TGTGCCAGCAGCCTGGACAGTCCCAGTGGCTACACCTTC	CASSLDSPSGYTF
TRBJ1-1	.	.	TRBV12-3/TRBV12-4	TGTGCCAGCAGTTTAGGTAGAAACACTGAAGCTTTCTTT	CASSLGRNTEAFF
TRBJ2-2	.	.	TRBV11-2	TGTGCCAGCAGTTCCGGGACGCCCCCCGGGGAGCTGTTTTTT	CASSSGTPPGELFF
TRBJ2-1	once	.	TRBV6-5	TGTGCCAGCAGCGCCCGGGATTACAATGAGCAGTTCTTC	CASSARDYNEQFF
TRBJ1-1	few	.	TRBV7-3	TGTGCCAGCAGCTTTTCAAGTGAGGGGAACACTGAAGCTTTCTTT	CASSFSSEGNTEAFF
TRBJ1-4	.	.	TRBV27	TGTGCCAGCCAAAGGATCCCTAATGAAAAACTGTTTTTT	CASQRIPNEKLFF
TRBJ1-1	.	.	TRBV6-5	TGTGCCAGCACCTACCGGGACTACACTGAAGCTTTCTTT	CASTYRDYTEAFF
TRBJ1-4	once	.	TRBV4-1	TGCGCCAGCAGCCAGGTAGCAACAAGGGGGAATGAAAAACTGTTTTTT	CASSQVATRGNEKLFF
TRBJ2-7	.	.	TRBV5-1	TGCGCCAGCAGCTTGGGCCGGACTTTGGGGGCCTACGAGCAGTACTTC	CASSLGRTLGAYEQYF
TRBJ2-7	.	TRBD2	TRBV5-1	TGCGCCAGCAGCCCCGAAGCGGGGGGGTCCTACGAGCAGTACTTC	CASSPEAGGSYEQYF
TRBJ1-1	.	TRBD1	TRBV3-1/TRBV3-2	TGTGCCAGCAGCCAAGAAAGTAACAGGGGCACTGAAGCTTTCTTT	CASSQESNRGTEAFF
TRBJ1-1	once	.	TRBV7-8	TGTGCCAGCAGCTTAGTGGGGGGGGATTCTGAAGCTTTCTTT	CASSLVGGDSEAFF
TRBJ1-4	.	.	TRBV7-9	TGTGCCAGCTCGACCCAGGAAAATGAAAAACTGTTTTTT	CASSTQENEKLFF
TRBJ1-3	once	.	TRBV9	TGTGCCAGCAGCCCTAGTGAGGGTGCTGGAAACACCATATATTTT	CASSPSEGAGNTIYF
TRBJ2-1	.	TRBD1	TRBV6-5	TGTGCCAGCAGTTACTCACCGGGACAGTACCCTTTCTTC	CASSYSPGQYPFF
TRBJ2-2	.	TRBD2	TRBV11-3	TGTGCCAGCAGCATAGCGGGGGGAAACACCGGGGAGCTGTTTTTT	CASSIAGGNTGELFF
TRBJ2-7	.	.	TRBV7-8	TGTGCCAGCAGCTTTCAGGAGTACTCCTACGAGCAGTACTTC	CASSFQEYSYEQYF
TRBJ2-2	.	TRBD1	TRBV27	TGTGCCAGCAGTCTCGGGACAGGGGGGACCGGGGAGCTGTTTTTT	CASSLGTGGTGELFF
TRBJ2-7	.	.	TRBV27	TGTGCCAGCAGCCCCCGATGGGGGAGCGAGCAGTACTTC	CASSPRWGSEQYF
TRBJ2-7	.	.	TRBV29-1	TGCAGCGTTGAAATCGGCGGGGACGAGCAGTACTTC	CSVEIGGDEQYF
TRBJ2-1	once	TRBD2	TRBV4-3	TGCGCCAGCAGCCAAGAAAGCGGGGACTCCTACAATGAGCAGTTCTTC	CASSQESGDSYNEQFF
TRBJ2-2	.	.	TRBV6-4	TGTGCCAGCAGTGATCGTCACGGGGAGCTGTTTTTT	CASSDRHGELFF